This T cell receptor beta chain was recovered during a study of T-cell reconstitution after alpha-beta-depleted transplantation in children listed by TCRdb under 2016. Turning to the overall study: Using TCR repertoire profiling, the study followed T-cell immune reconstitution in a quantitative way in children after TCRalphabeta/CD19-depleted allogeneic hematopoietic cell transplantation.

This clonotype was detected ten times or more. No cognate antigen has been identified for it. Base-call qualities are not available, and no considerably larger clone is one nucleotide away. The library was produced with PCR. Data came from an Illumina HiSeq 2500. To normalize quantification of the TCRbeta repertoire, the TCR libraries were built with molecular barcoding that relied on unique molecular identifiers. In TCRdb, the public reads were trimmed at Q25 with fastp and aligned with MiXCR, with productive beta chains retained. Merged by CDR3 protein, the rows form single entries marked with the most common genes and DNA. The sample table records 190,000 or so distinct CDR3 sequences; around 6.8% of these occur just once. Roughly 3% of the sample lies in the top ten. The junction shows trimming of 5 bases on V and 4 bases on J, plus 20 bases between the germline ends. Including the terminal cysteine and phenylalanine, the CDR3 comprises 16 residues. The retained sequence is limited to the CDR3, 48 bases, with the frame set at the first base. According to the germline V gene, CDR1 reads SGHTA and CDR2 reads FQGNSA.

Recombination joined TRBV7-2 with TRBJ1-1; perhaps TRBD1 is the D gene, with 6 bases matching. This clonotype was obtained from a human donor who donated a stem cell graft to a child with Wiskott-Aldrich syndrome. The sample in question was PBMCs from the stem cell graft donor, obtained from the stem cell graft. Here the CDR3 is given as CASSPRTVSMSTEAFF. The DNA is TGTGCCAGCAGCCCAAGGACAGTGTCAATGAGCACTGAAGCTTTCTTT. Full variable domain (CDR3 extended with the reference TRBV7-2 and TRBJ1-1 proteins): GAGVSQSPSNKVTEKGKDVELRCDPISGHTALYWYRQSLGQGLEFLIYFQGNSAPDKSGLPSDRFSAERTGGSVSTLTIQRTQQEDSAVYLCASSPRTVSMSTEAFFGQGTRLTVV.